Listed here are 17 T cell receptor beta chains from one sample, sequenced in a study of blood T cells in healthy people across ages. A second roughly 6 to 11 cycle PCR used barcoded and J-beta primers. TCRdb used MiXCR to reprocess the 5' RACE reads, holding one entry per CDR3 protein. Of 600,000 to 650,000 distinct CDR3 sequences in the sample, approximately 59% were seen once. The specimen sequenced was blood. All receptors come from a man aged 55-75 years in good health.

This clonotype was counted between two and nine times. J is TRBJ2-5 and V is TRBV6-5, with 8 positions matching TRBD2. This CDR3 comprises 16 residues. V shed 7 bases, J shed 2 bases, and the junction held 12 bases outside the gene matches. CDR1 and CDR2 (germline): MNHEY, SVGAGI. The CDR3 DNA sequence: TGTGCCAGCATCCCTCAGCGGGGGATTCTTCAAGAGACCCAGTACTTC. As protein: CASIPQRGILQETQYF.

The chain recombines TRBV9 with TRBJ1-4; possible D gene TRBD1, 5 bases. Germline V gene sequence: CDR1 SGDLS, CDR2 YYNGEE. Trimming took off 2 bases at V and 4 bases at J, with 12 bases between the two ends. The CDR3 runs to 15 residues. The CDR3 sequence: CASSVSGQINEKLFF. CDR3 bases: TGTGCCAGCAGCGTCAGTGGACAAATTAATGAAAAACTGTTTTTT.

The chain couples TRBV18 to TRBJ2-2, with D possibly TRBD2 on 6 matching bases. The germline gives CDR1 KGHSH, CDR2 LQKENI. V lost 8 bases to trimming and J lost 3 bases, with 22 bases between them. This CDR3 is built from 17 residues. The CDR3 loop is CASPSWDGTGDTGELFF. For the CDR3, the DNA is TGTGCCAGCCCATCCTGGGATGGGACGGGAGACACCGGGGAGCTGTTTTTT.

Turning to this clonotype: A much larger clone differs by one base, so this may be a read error. The chain carries TRBV29-1 and TRBJ1-2, with 10 bases matching TRBD1. Looked up from germline, CDR1 is SQVTM and CDR2 is ANQGSEA. Trimming at V came to 4 bases and at J to 6 bases, leaving 5 bases not matched to a gene. This CDR3 has 13 amino acids. CDR3 sequence (DNA): TGCAGCGTTGGAGGTGGGACAGGGGATGGCTACACCTTC. It specifies CSVGGGTGDGYTF.

The genes are TRBV20-1 and TRBJ2-4; 8 positions agree with TRBD2. The tail of the sequence fits TRBJ2-5 better, so the J call may be wrong. The CDR3 has 15 residues. The germline gives CDR1 DFQATT, CDR2 SNEGSKA (reference sequence). The CDR3 DNA reads as TGCAGTGCTCGTTTCGGGGGGGCGGTCATGGGGACCCAGTACTTC. This sequence encodes CSARFGGAVMGTQYF.

Only a few counts were recorded for this clonotype. V is TRBV25-1 and J is TRBJ1-1; 7 nucleotides align to TRBD1. The ends lost 5 bases at V and 3 bases at J; junction bases unmatched: 3. The germline V gene encodes CDR1 MGHDK and CDR2 SYGVNS. The CDR3 length is 13 residues. CDR3 sequence reads: CASSSTGDTEAFF. The CDR3, as DNA: TGTGCCAGCAGTTCCACAGGGGACACTGAAGCTTTCTTT.

The chain uses TRBV9 and TRBJ2-5; the match to TRBD1 covers 10 bases. The J call is in doubt because the DNA end fits TRBJ2-7 better. The CDR3 has 15 amino acids. CDR1 SGDLS and CDR2 YYNGEE come from the germline V gene. CDR3 residues: CASSVGQGVFYEQYF. CDR3 bases: TGTGCCAGCAGCGTCGGACAGGGGGTTTTCTACGAGCAGTACTTC.

The genes are TRBV7-9 and TRBJ2-2; D gene unclear. Germline values: CDR1 SEHNR, CDR2 FQNEAQ (reference sequence). This CDR3 is built from 14 residues. V was pared by 5 bases and J by 3 bases, with 10 bases between. DNA for the CDR3: TGTGCCAGCAGCCCCCGACTGGACACCGGGGAGCTGTTTTTT. Translated, it gives CASSPRLDTGELFF. The variable domain in full, completed from reference TRBV7-9 and TRBJ2-2, reads DTGVSQNPRHKITKRGQNVTFRCDPISEHNRLYWYRQTLGQGPEFLTYFQNEAQLEKSRLLSDRFSAERPKGSFSTLEIQRTEQGDSAMYLCASSPRLDTGELFFGEGSRLTVL.

The chain uses TRBV2 and TRBJ2-4; D unresolved. The ends were cut back, 8 bases at V and 0 bases at J, with 11 bases in the middle. The germline CDR1 and CDR2 sequences are SNHLY and FYNNEI. This CDR3 contains 14 residues. In nucleotides, the CDR3 is TGTGCCAGCCGGCACCCCCTAGCCAAAAACATTCAGTACTTC. It is translated as CASRHPLAKNIQYF.

This clonotype has a handful of counts. The chain links TRBV10-3 to TRBJ2-1; either TRBD1 or TRBD2 may supply D (6 bases each). With 2 bases removed from V and 4 bases from J, the gap between germline ends came to 15 bases. The CDR3 is 16 residues long. Germline-derived CDR1 and CDR2 are ENHRY and SYGVKD. CDR3 amino acids: CAISEAQRGTYNEQFF. The CDR3 DNA reads TGTGCCATCAGTGAGGCCCAGAGGGGGACTTACAATGAGCAGTTCTTC.

The chain has TRBV12-3 or TRBV12-4 and TRBJ2-1; 14 nucleotides match TRBD2. The ends lost 6 bases at V and 12 bases at J; junction bases unmatched: 7. The CDR3 covers 14 residues. The CDR3 region is CASRAPGLAGGQFF. CDR3 bases: TGTGCCAGCAGAGCTCCCGGACTAGCGGGGGGGCAGTTCTTC.

The chain employs TRBV7-2 and TRBJ2-5, with 13 bases identical to TRBD2. The CDR3 has 16 amino acids. V lost 4 bases to trimming and J lost 4 bases; unmatched junction nucleotides: 6. CDR1 is SGHTA and CDR2 is FQGNSA in the germline V gene. The CDR3 protein is CASSSRTSGGIETQYF. CDR3 nucleotides: TGTGCCAGCAGCTCCCGGACTAGCGGGGGAATAGAGACCCAGTACTTC.

This clonotype was seen repeatedly, ten times or more. The CDR3 spells CASSVDMNTEAFF. The CDR3 DNA reads as TGTGCCAGCAGTGTGGACATGAACACTGAAGCTTTCTTT. The chain recombines TRBV6-4 with TRBJ1-1; TRBD1 might be the D (5 bases). V lost 4 bases, J lost 0 bases, and 6 bases lay in between. The germline gives CDR1 MRHNA, CDR2 SNTAGT. This CDR3 contains 13 residues.

This sequence joins TRBV10-3 and TRBJ1-6; D call uncertain. This CDR3 has 16 residues. The V gene lost 6 bases and the J gene lost 0 bases, with 12 bases spanning the gap. Germline CDR1 ENHRY, CDR2 SYGVKD. This CDR3 reads CAIRPDGSSYNSPLHF. The CDR3 DNA is TGTGCCATCAGGCCGGACGGAAGCTCCTATAATTCACCCCTCCACTTT.

The chain joins TRBV29-1 to TRBJ1-1; D is undetermined. The CDR3 runs 11 residues. CDR1 is SQVTM, CDR2 ANQGSEA, per germline. Trimming removed 8 bases at V and 1 base at J, with 8 bases between. The CDR3, as DNA: TGCAGCACTGCGTGGAACACTGAAGCTTTCTTT. Encoded protein: CSTAWNTEAFF.

The V and J genes are TRBV28 and TRBJ1-6; TRBD1 might be the D (5 bases). V gave up 5 bases and J gave up 5 bases, with 10 bases separating them. The CDR3 loop spans 14 amino acids. Germline loops: CDR1 MDHEN, CDR2 SYDVKM. The CDR3 DNA sequence: TGTGCCAGCAGTCTCGGGGGTAATAATTCACCCCTCCACTTT. It encodes CASSLGGNNSPLHF.

Here the CDR3 DNA reads TGTGCCAGCAGTCGGGACACAGGAAGATTGGAGACCCAGTACTTC. Translation: CASSRDTGRLETQYF. The V call is TRBV2, the J call TRBJ2-5, with D maybe TRBD1 (6 bases). Trimming shortened V by 5 bases and J by 5 bases, and 18 bases separated the two germline ends. Germline V gene sequence: CDR1 SNHLY, CDR2 FYNNEI. The CDR3 loop spans 15 amino acids. The entire variable domain, with the rest obtained from reference TRBV2 and TRBJ2-5, is as follows: EPEVTQTPSHQVTQMGQEVILRCVPISNHLYFYWYRQILGQKVEFLVSFYNNEISEKSEIFDDQFSVERPDGSNFTLKIRSTKLEDSAMYFCASSRDTGRLETQYFGPGTRLLVL.